This entry features one TCR beta chain sequence. Its antigen is still unknown. This entry comes from a study of Ad26.COV2.S vaccination and SARS-CoV-2 variants. Background on the study: Sample donor was a member of the COV1001 Ad26.COV2.S trial arm.

V was trimmed by 2 bases and J by 8 bases, leaving 9 bases between them. Per the germline V gene, CDR1 is MNHNY and CDR2 is SVGAGI (reference sequence). The CDR3 consists of 13 residues. Study-level points and caveats: Breadth measured for non-spike TCRs was similar across vaccine and placebo recipients. Substantial response breadth was reportedly seen for spike-specific CD8+ and CD4+ T cells after vaccination.

Only in-frame clones appear in the TCRdb table, and some are missing; sequencing was by immunoSEQ multiplex PCR. The sample includes hundreds of thousands of clones, about 93% of them seen just once. The sample's treatment: roughly 18 received Ad26.COV2.S at low or high dose, single or two shots; several received placebo; per-sample allocation not given. The investigators took samples on day 63 after the first vaccine or placebo injection. Donation came from an adult in Boston who was aged 18-55 years. Here the sequenced sample was peripheral blood, taken in a trial of Ad26.COV2.S vaccine versus placebo. This clonotype was obtained from a person between 18 and 59 years old who received the Ad26.COV2.S COVID-19 vaccine or a placebo. This chain uses TRBV6-6 with TRBJ2-2; D is undetermined. Here the CDR3 reads CASSYVLAGELFF. The CDR3 bases are TGTGCCAGCAGTTACGTGTTGGCGGGGGAGCTGTTTTTT.